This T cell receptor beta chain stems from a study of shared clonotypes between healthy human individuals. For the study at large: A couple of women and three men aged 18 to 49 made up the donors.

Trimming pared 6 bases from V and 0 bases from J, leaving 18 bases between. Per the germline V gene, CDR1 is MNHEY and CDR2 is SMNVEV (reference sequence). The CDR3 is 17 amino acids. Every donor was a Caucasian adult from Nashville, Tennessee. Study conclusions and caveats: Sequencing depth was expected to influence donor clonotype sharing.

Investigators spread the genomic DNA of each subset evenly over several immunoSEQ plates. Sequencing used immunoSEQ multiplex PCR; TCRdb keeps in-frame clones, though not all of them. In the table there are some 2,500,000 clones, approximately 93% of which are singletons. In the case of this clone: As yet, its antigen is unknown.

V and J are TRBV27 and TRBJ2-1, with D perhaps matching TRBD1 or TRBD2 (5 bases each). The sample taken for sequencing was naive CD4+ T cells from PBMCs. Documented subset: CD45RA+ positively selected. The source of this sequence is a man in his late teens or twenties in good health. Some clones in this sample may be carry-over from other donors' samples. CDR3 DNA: TGTGCCAGCAGGCCAGGGTCAAGCGGAAGCTCCTACAATGAGCAGTTCTTC. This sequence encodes CASRPGSSGSSYNEQFF.